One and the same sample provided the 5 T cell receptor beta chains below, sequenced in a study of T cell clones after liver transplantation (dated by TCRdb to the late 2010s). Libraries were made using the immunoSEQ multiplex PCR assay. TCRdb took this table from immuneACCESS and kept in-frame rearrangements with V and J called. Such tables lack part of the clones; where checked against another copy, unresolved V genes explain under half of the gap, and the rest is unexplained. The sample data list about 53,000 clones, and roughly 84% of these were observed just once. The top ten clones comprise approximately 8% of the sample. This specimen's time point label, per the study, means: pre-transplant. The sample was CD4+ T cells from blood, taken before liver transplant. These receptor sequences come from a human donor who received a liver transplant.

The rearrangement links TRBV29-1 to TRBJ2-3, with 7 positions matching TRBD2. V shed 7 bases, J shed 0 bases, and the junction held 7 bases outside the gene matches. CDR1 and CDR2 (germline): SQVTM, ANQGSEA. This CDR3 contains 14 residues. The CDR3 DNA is TGCAGCGCTAGTAGCGGGTTGAGCACAGATACGCAGTATTTT. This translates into CSASSGLSTDTQYF.

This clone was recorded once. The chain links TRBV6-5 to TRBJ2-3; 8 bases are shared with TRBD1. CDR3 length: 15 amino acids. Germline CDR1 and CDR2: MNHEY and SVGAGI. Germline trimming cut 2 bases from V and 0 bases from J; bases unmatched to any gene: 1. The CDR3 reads CASSYRDRSTDTQYF. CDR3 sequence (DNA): TGTGCCAGCAGTTACCGGGACAGGAGCACAGATACGCAGTATTTT.

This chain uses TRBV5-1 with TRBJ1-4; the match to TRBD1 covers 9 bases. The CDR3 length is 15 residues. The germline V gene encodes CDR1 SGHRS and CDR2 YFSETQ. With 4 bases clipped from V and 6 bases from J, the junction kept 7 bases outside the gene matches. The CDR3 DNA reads TGCGCCAGCAGCGCTACAGGGGGCGGGTATGAAAAACTGTTTTTT. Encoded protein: CASSATGGGYEKLFF.

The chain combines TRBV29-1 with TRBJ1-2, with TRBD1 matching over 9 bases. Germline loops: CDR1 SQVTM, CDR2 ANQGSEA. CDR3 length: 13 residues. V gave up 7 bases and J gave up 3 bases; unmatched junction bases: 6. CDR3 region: CSAGDRVDYGYTF. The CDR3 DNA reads TGCAGCGCCGGGGACAGGGTGGACTATGGCTACACCTTC.

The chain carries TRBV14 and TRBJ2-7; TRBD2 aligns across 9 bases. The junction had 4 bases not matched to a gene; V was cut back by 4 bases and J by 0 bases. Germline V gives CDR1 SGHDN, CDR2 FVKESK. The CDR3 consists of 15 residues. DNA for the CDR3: TGTGCCAGCAGCCCAACTAGCGGGCTCTCCTACGAGCAGTACTTC. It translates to CASSPTSGLSYEQYF. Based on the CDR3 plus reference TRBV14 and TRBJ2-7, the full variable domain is EAGVTQFPSHSVIEKGQTVTLRCDPISGHDNLYWYRRVMGKEIKFLLHFVKESKQDESGMPNNRFLAERTGGTYSTLKVQPAELEDSGVYFCASSPTSGLSYEQYFGPGTRLTVT.